Listed below are T cell receptor beta chains from one sample, sequenced in a study of blood T cell repertoires in COVID-19. Data came from immunoSEQ multiplex PCR; TCRdb stores just in-frame clones and leaves some out. The repertoire holds 310,000 or so clones, with more than 75% as singletons. The sample was peripheral blood. These receptors all stem from a woman in her twenties or thirties who had recovered from COVID-19. The conserved cysteine and the conserved F or W are not part of the CDR3 here. Size is stated for part of the rows, as once, few or many counts, or as a class when the clone is expanded.

V	size	J	CDR3
TRBV6-5	NA	TRBJ1-1	ASSYFGWESEAF
TRBV5-6	once	TRBJ2-7	AFRPGGYEQY
TRBV5-6	NA	TRBJ2-1	ASSLIPGTSTYNEQF
TRBV6-5	NA	TRBJ2-7	ASSYSAGGGSYEQY
TRBV29-1	NA	TRBJ2-7	SARTSGSYEQY
TRBV7-9	NA	TRBJ1-1	ASRTGTVNTEAF
TRBV5-5	NA	TRBJ2-5	ASSLTGGTETQY
TRBV5-6	few	TRBJ2-5	ASSSGTSGGETQY
TRBV29-1	NA	TRBJ2-7	SVEDRDRLEQY
TRBV14	NA	TRBJ1-3	ASSPGTGRSSGNTIY
TRBV2	NA	TRBJ1-1	ASRTRTGGSSTEAF
TRBV6-2/TRBV6-3	NA	TRBJ1-5	ASSFSFQPQH
TRBV20-1	NA	TRBJ2-7	SASRGLAAEQY
TRBV9	NA	TRBJ1-1	ASRPRQGAAEAF
TRBV19	NA	TRBJ2-7	ASKQGAGSYEQY
TRBV25-1	NA	TRBJ2-7	ASSVQVGEQY
TRBV2	NA	TRBJ2-3	ASSAGGAGTQY
TRBV5-6	few	TRBJ1-6	ASSNPASNSPLH
TRBV9	NA	TRBJ1-2	ASSAGRGDYGYT
TRBV7-2	once	TRBJ1-5	ASSLRTGGYGNQPQH
TRBV5-1	NA	TRBJ2-7	ASSLQGPPTYEQY
TRBV12-3/TRBV12-4	NA	TRBJ2-7	ASTLSPTREQY
TRBV7-6	NA	TRBJ1-6	ASSLEGAGLNNSPLH
TRBV4-1	NA	TRBJ1-6	ASNPVGTGHNSPLH
TRBV7-9	NA	TRBJ1-1	ASSLVGVPEAF
TRBV4-1	NA	TRBJ2-1	ASSPTLGGSLYNEQF
TRBV6-6	once	TRBJ2-6	ASSQRVYGFSGANVLT
TRBV7-9	NA	TRBJ2-3	ASSSSVGGGADTQY
TRBV28	NA	TRBJ2-1	ASSLLAGWQF
TRBV7-7	once	TRBJ1-5	ASSLGTGDSNQPQH
TRBV19	NA	TRBJ2-5	ASSIRETQY
TRBV5-4	NA	TRBJ2-7	ASSLSGTLADEQY
TRBV12-3/TRBV12-4	NA	TRBJ1-1	ASSREMNTEAF
TRBV2	NA	TRBJ2-7	ASRIDRGNYEQY
TRBV28	NA	TRBJ2-7	ASNNIGGQGHEQY
TRBV15	NA	TRBJ2-5	ATSRDRQENTIQETQY
TRBV5-5	NA	TRBJ2-7	ASTRGGANYEQY
TRBV28	NA	TRBJ2-6	ASSLYWRAGANVLT
TRBV12-3/TRBV12-4	NA	TRBJ2-7	ASTRGGQYEQY
TRBV6-5	NA	TRBJ2-1	ASSYGQEQF
TRBV5-1	NA	TRBJ2-7	ASSLVGGSYEQY
TRBV6-5	NA	TRBJ1-6	ASRSQGAFSSPLH
TRBV6-5	NA	TRBJ1-1	ASSYRTDYEAF
TRBV2	few	TRBJ2-2	AISDKDTGELF
TRBV19	NA	TRBJ2-3	ASTSSGSGDTQY
TRBV29-1	NA	TRBJ1-2	SVESRNYGYT